These 24 T cell receptor beta chains came from one sample sequenced in a study of blood T cell repertoires in COVID-19. The table came from immunoSEQ multiplex PCR; TCRdb's copy has only in-frame clones and leaves some out. The profile shows under 200,000 clones, about four fifths of them singletons. The sample consisted of PBMCs or T cells enriched from blood (not recorded which). All receptors come from an older woman who had recovered from COVID-19.

This clone was observed at least ten times. In nucleotides, the CDR3 is TGTGCCTGGAGTCCCCGGGACAGGTATTCACCCCTCCACTTT. It encodes CAWSPRDRYSPLHF. The V and J genes are TRBV30 and TRBJ1-6; 8 nucleotides line up with TRBD1. The CDR3 length is 14 residues. V shed 2 bases, J shed 8 bases, and the junction held 5 bases outside the gene matches. Germline values: CDR1 GTSNPN, CDR2 SVGIG (reference sequence).

This chain joins TRBV19 and TRBJ1-5; 9 bases map to TRBD1. CDR1 and CDR2 (germline): LNHDA, SQIVND (reference sequence). This CDR3 region has 14 residues. The junction had 5 bases not matched to a gene; V was cut back by 6 bases and J by 5 bases. CDR3 amino acids: CASRGRDRDQPQHF. The CDR3 bases are TGTGCCAGTAGAGGTCGGGACAGGGATCAGCCCCAGCATTTT.

The chain combines TRBV27 with TRBJ1-2; 8 bases map to TRBD1. With V trimmed by 5 bases and J by 5 bases, 7 bases remained unmatched. The CDR3 covers 14 residues. CDR1 is MNHEY and CDR2 is SMNVEV in the germline V gene (reference sequence). The chain's CDR3 is CASSLSGTGYGYTF. CDR3 bases: TGTGCCAGCAGTCTGTCCGGGACAGGATATGGCTACACCTTC.

The chain has TRBV3-1 (or the pseudogene TRBV3-2) and TRBJ1-4; D is unresolved. Looked up from germline, CDR1 is LGHDT and CDR2 is YNNKEL (reference sequence). V lost 5 bases and J 4 bases, leaving 11 bases between the germline ends. This CDR3 is built from 14 residues. In nucleotides, the CDR3 is TGTGCCAGCAGCACTAACGCTGGTAATGAAAAACTGTTTTTT. Translation: CASSTNAGNEKLFF.

The chain has TRBV5-4 and TRBJ1-1; TRBD1 matches at 7 bases. The CDR3 spans 14 residues. J lost 1 base, V lost 6 bases, and 6 bases had no gene match. Looked up from germline, CDR1 is SGHNT and CDR2 is YYREEE (reference sequence). Written as DNA, the CDR3 is TGTGCCAGCATCGCCGACAGGGAGAACACTGAAGCTTTCTTT. Translated, it gives CASIADRENTEAFF.

The chain has TRBV5-3 and TRBJ2-1, with 7 bases that match TRBD2. TRBV5-3 is an open reading frame, and its role is uncertain. The V gene end was trimmed by 4 bases and the J gene end by 0 bases; junction bases not matched to a gene: 16. This CDR3 region has 19 residues. CDR3 sequence reads: CARSTGGLAASLSYNEQFF. In DNA form, the CDR3 reads TGTGCCAGAAGCACCGGAGGGCTAGCGGCATCCCTCTCCTACAATGAGCAGTTCTTC.

The J gene is TRBJ2-7, the V gene TRBV11-3; 10 nucleotides agree with TRBD1. The germline V gene has CDR1 SGHNT and CDR2 YENEEA. The CDR3 extends over 15 amino acids. Trimming removed 3 bases from V and 1 base from J; junction bases left unmatched: 3. CDR3 nucleotide sequence: TGTGCCAGCAGCTTGGGACAGGGGAATTCCTACGAGCAGTACTTC. It specifies CASSLGQGNSYEQYF.

The chain recombines TRBV3-1 (or the pseudogene TRBV3-2) with TRBJ2-2; TRBD2 aligns across 9 bases. The CDR3 contains 17 residues. Trimming at V came to 2 bases and at J to 3 bases, leaving 7 bases not matched to a gene. Germline V lookup: CDR1 LGHDT, CDR2 YNNKEL (reference sequence). CDR3 DNA: TGTGCCAGCAGCCAATCTGGTCTAGCGGGGTACACCGGGGAGCTGTTTTTT. Protein product: CASSQSGLAGYTGELFF.

The chain joins TRBV14 to TRBJ2-5, with 8 bases lining up with TRBD2. The J segment lost 4 bases and the V segment lost 6 bases, leaving 10 bases of the junction unmatched. CDR1 is SGHDN and CDR2 is FVKESK in the germline V gene. This CDR3 spans 15 amino acids. The CDR3 loop reads CASRPTGGPGETQYF. CDR3 nucleotides: TGTGCCAGCAGGCCCACGGGGGGGCCGGGAGAGACCCAGTACTTC.

The V and J genes are TRBV15 and TRBJ1-2; unclear D gene. This CDR3 region has 15 residues. Germline V CDR1 and CDR2: LNHNV, YYDKDF (reference sequence). Between the trimmed V and J ends, which lost 9 bases and 6 bases, there was a span of 23 bases. The CDR3 spells CATAGRRTGYDGYTF. For the CDR3, the DNA is TGTGCCACGGCGGGCCGACGGACGGGCTACGATGGCTACACCTTC.

This rearrangement joins TRBV12-3 or TRBV12-4 to TRBJ1-5; D is ambiguous. CDR3 length: 12 amino acids. Deletions cut 5 bases from V and 5 bases from J, with 7 bases between. In DNA, the CDR3 is TGTGCCAGCAGTGGACTCGATCAGCCCCAGCATTTT. It is translated as CASSGLDQPQHF.

The rearrangement links TRBV5-6 to TRBJ1-2; D gene unclear. In germline, CDR1 is SGHDT, CDR2 YYEEEE. Deletions cut 1 base from V and 2 bases from J, with 6 bases between. The CDR3 loop spans 13 amino acids. As DNA, the CDR3 is TGTGCCAGCAGCTTGTCCGGGAACTATGGCTACACCTTC. The encoded protein is CASSLSGNYGYTF.

This clone was detected once. DNA of the CDR3: TGTGCCAGCAGCCCGGTGGAGAGCGGGGGAGGGACCCAGTACTTC. This translates into CASSPVESGGGTQYF. The rearrangement joins TRBV5-4 to TRBJ2-5, with 8 bases fitting TRBD2. In germline, CDR1 is SGHNT, CDR2 YYREEE (reference sequence). Trimming at V came to 4 bases and at J to 7 bases, leaving 12 bases not matched to a gene. This CDR3 comprises 15 residues.

This clone was found once. J is TRBJ1-2 and V is TRBV27, with 8 nucleotides matching TRBD1. V shed 5 bases, J shed 5 bases, and the junction held 19 bases outside the gene matches. The CDR3 sequence is 18 residues long. Per germline, CDR1 MNHEY and CDR2 SMNVEV (reference sequence). For the CDR3, the DNA is TGTGCCAGCAGTCCAACCGGGACAGGCCCATCACCGATTTATGGCTACACCTTC. Its translation: CASSPTGTGPSPIYGYTF.

V usage is TRBV5-3 and J usage is TRBJ1-2; possible D gene TRBD1, 6 bases. TRBV5-3 is an ORF, with its function uncertain. Trimming shortened V by 4 bases and J by 4 bases, and 11 bases separated the two germline ends. The length of the CDR3 is 13 residues. The CDR3 DNA sequence: TGTGCCAGAAGCCCAGGACAGATCTATGGCTACACCTTC. Amino acids: CARSPGQIYGYTF.

The J gene is TRBJ1-4, the V gene TRBV5-5; no definite D call. The ends were cut back, 6 bases at V and 7 bases at J, with 16 bases in the middle. The germline V gene has CDR1 SGHKS and CDR2 YYEKEE (reference sequence). This CDR3 region has 14 residues. This CDR3 reads CASTTAAGGEKLFF. CDR3 sequence (DNA): TGTGCCAGCACCACCGCGGCCGGTGGTGAAAAACTGTTTTTT. The full variable domain, completed using reference TRBV5-5 and TRBJ1-4, is DAGVTQSPTHLIKTRGQQVTLRCSPISGHKSVSWYQQVLGQGPQFIFQYYEKEERGRGNFPDRFSARQFPNYSSELNVNALLLGDSALYLCASTTAAGGEKLFFGSGTQLSVL.

This clone was recorded once. V and J are TRBV7-7 and TRBJ1-1; possibly TRBD1 for D (6 bases). V was clipped by 5 bases and J by 8 bases, with 15 bases between them. Germline CDR1 and CDR2: SSHAT and FNYEAQ (reference sequence). The CDR3 spans 13 residues. As DNA, the CDR3 is TGTGCCAGCAGCCCAGCGGTCGGGACAGAAGCTTTCTTT. It yields the protein CASSPAVGTEAFF.

The V gene is TRBV3-1 (or the pseudogene TRBV3-2), the J gene TRBJ2-3, with a possible D match to TRBD2 (6 bases). The CDR3 contains 14 residues. Trimming took 3 bases from V and 7 from J, leaving 14 bases between them. The germline V gene has CDR1 LGHDT and CDR2 YNNKEL (reference sequence). The CDR3 here is CASSQKTRGNTQYF. The CDR3, as DNA: TGTGCCAGCAGCCAGAAGACACGCGGGAATACGCAGTATTTT.

A note on this clone: Other nucleotide sequences from this sample produce the same CDR3. The V call is TRBV5-1, the J call TRBJ1-6; D unclear. CDR1 is SGHRS, CDR2 YFSETQ, per germline. V lost 0 bases to trimming and J lost 5 bases, with 6 bases between them. The CDR3 length is 14 residues. In DNA form, the CDR3 reads TGCGCCAGCAGCTTGGAACGGGATAATTCACCCCTCCACTTT. Translated, it gives CASSLERDNSPLHF.

CDR3 loop: CASSLGPGLLGDTQYF. The DNA for the CDR3 is TGTGCCAGCAGCTTAGGTCCAGGTTTACTCGGAGATACGCAGTATTTT. The chain joins TRBV7-2 to TRBJ2-3; D call uncertain. CDR1 and CDR2 from the germline V gene are SGHTA and FQGNSA. V lost 1 base and J 5 bases, leaving 16 bases between the germline ends. This CDR3 spans 16 amino acids.

The chain uses TRBV2 and TRBJ2-2; D call uncertain. V was trimmed by 6 bases and J by 4 bases, leaving 9 bases between them. Germline-derived CDR1 and CDR2 are SNHLY and FYNNEI. The CDR3 loop spans 13 amino acids. In DNA form, the CDR3 reads TGTGCCAGCAGATCTGGCACCACCGGGGAGCTGTTTTTT. As protein: CASRSGTTGELFF. Full variable domain (missing parts from reference TRBV2 and TRBJ2-2): EPEVTQTPSHQVTQMGQEVILRCVPISNHLYFYWYRQILGQKVEFLVSFYNNEISEKSEIFDDQFSVERPDGSNFTLKIRSTKLEDSAMYFCASRSGTTGELFFGEGSRLTVL.

V is TRBV5-1 and J is TRBJ2-5; 10 bases agree with TRBD2. The CDR3 runs to 16 residues. Germline lookup yields CDR1 SGHRS and CDR2 YFSETQ. J lost 2 bases, V lost 0 bases, and 4 bases had no gene match. The CDR3 sequence is CASSLVASGGQETQYF. DNA of the CDR3: TGCGCCAGCAGCTTGGTCGCTAGCGGGGGTCAAGAGACCCAGTACTTC.

The chain is built from TRBV18 and TRBJ1-4; 8 bases fit TRBD1. V trimming: 3 bases; J trimming: 2 bases; junction bases outside the gene matches: 8. Germline V lookup: CDR1 KGHSH, CDR2 LQKENI. The CDR3 runs 17 residues. CDR3 amino acids: CASSPSAGGLTNEKLFF. For the CDR3, the DNA is TGTGCCAGCTCACCCTCGGCAGGGGGCCTGACTAATGAAAAACTGTTTTTT.

DNA for the CDR3: TGTGCCATCAGGGATTCAGGACAGGGCGGGCAGCCCCAGCATTTT. Residues: CAIRDSGQGGQPQHF. The rearrangement joins TRBV10-3 to TRBJ1-5; 8 bases fit TRBD1. J gave up 7 bases and V 6 bases, and 11 bases lay outside the gene matches. Germline CDR1 ENHRY, CDR2 SYGVKD. CDR3 length: 15 amino acids.